This T cell receptor beta chain comes out of a study of a mutant IDH1 vaccine in newly diagnosed glioma. Background on the study: In some groups vaccination began 4-6 weeks post-radiotherapy; others received it with temozolomide.

Measured with immunoSEQ multiplex PCR; TCRdb has only the in-frame clones, and not every one. There are roughly 76,000 clones in the sample; about 82% occur only once, and roughly 2.2% lies in the top ten. To note about this clone: What it binds is not known.

Described time point: week 23, last vaccination. In every dose of vaccine, 300 ug of mutant IDH1 20-mer peptide was given alongside topical imiquimod. The CDR3 runs 18 residues. Germline V gene lookup returns CDR1 SGHNT and CDR2 YYREEE (reference sequence). The V and J ends lost 5 bases and 0 bases respectively, with 23 bases between them. The genes are TRBV5-4 and TRBJ1-1; a possible D gene is TRBD1 (5 bases). This clonotype originated in a man aged 25 to 40 with glioma. Some clones in this sample may be carry-over from other donors' samples. The sequencing used PBMCs, collected from a glioma patient whose treatment included an IDH1 peptide vaccine. For the CDR3, the DNA is TGTGCCAGCAGTAGGGGACTGACTACACTATCGTTGAACACTGAAGCTTTCTTT. Translated: CASSRGLTTLSLNTEAFF. Together with reference TRBV5-4 and TRBJ1-1, the CDR3 gives the full variable domain: ETGVTQSPTHLIKTRGQQVTLRCSSQSGHNTVSWYQQALGQGPQFIFQYYREEENGRGNFPPRFSGLQFPNYSSELNVNALELDDSALYLCASSRGLTTLSLNTEAFFGQGTRLTVV.